The 25 T cell receptor beta chains in this list originate from one sample, sequenced in a study of blood T cell repertoires in COVID-19. Data came from immunoSEQ multiplex PCR; TCRdb stores just in-frame clones and leaves some out. The sample shows about 130,000 clones, approximately 84% of them seen only once. The sample was peripheral blood. These receptor sequences come from a woman aged 25-40 years who had recovered from COVID-19.

About this clone: This CDR3 is also generated by other DNA sequences in the sample. The chain is built from TRBV4-1 and TRBJ2-5; D is possibly TRBD1 (6 bases). V gave up 0 bases and J gave up 2 bases, with 10 bases separating them. Germline CDR1 and CDR2: MGHRA and YSYEKL. CDR3 size: 15 residues. The CDR3 DNA is TGCGCCAGCAGCCAAGATGGCCAGGGGCAAGAGACCCAGTACTTC. Translating it yields CASSQDGQGQETQYF.

The CDR3 sequence: CASSEEANTEAFF. The CDR3 nucleotides are TGTGCCAGCAGTGAAGAAGCGAACACTGAAGCTTTCTTT. The chain combines TRBV2 with TRBJ1-1, with D hard to call. Germline-derived CDR1 and CDR2 are SNHLY and FYNNEI. CDR3 length equals 13 residues. The ends were cut back, 1 base at V and 1 base at J, with 4 bases in the middle.

The chain carries TRBV28 and TRBJ1-1; no definite D call. This CDR3 is 14 amino acids long. V shed 4 bases and J shed 4 bases, with 13 bases lying between them. Germline lookup yields CDR1 MDHEN and CDR2 SYDVKM. The CDR3 loop reads CASSSSLMSTEAFF. CDR3 bases: TGTGCCAGCAGTTCGTCCCTAATGAGCACTGAAGCTTTCTTT. Full variable domain (remainder filled in from reference TRBV28 and TRBJ1-1): DVKVTQSSRYLVKRTGEKVFLECVQDMDHENMFWYRQDPGLGLRLIYFSYDVKMKEKGDIPEGYSVSREKKERFSLILESASTNQTSMYLCASSSSLMSTEAFFGQGTRLTVV.

The V call is TRBV28, the J call TRBJ1-6; weak D call: TRBD1 (5 bases). Trimming left V 3 bases short and J 3 bases short, with 9 bases between. The CDR3 runs to 15 residues. Germline V lookup: CDR1 MDHEN, CDR2 SYDVKM. The CDR3 sequence is CASSLAGVYNSPLHF. The CDR3 region has the DNA TGTGCCAGCAGTTTGGCGGGGGTCTATAATTCACCCCTCCACTTT.

This clone has only one observation. This rearrangement joins TRBV2 to TRBJ1-1; perhaps TRBD1 as D (5 bases). The CDR3 contains 13 residues. V was clipped by 4 bases and J by 1 base, with 7 bases between them. CDR1 and CDR2 (germline): SNHLY, FYNNEI. The CDR3 loop reads CASSATGNTEAFF. DNA of the CDR3: TGTGCCAGCAGTGCAACAGGGAACACTGAAGCTTTCTTT. The complete variable domain, with remaining parts taken from reference TRBV2 and TRBJ1-1, reads EPEVTQTPSHQVTQMGQEVILRCVPISNHLYFYWYRQILGQKVEFLVSFYNNEISEKSEIFDDQFSVERPDGSNFTLKIRSTKLEDSAMYFCASSATGNTEAFFGQGTRLTVV.

This chain uses TRBV7-6 with TRBJ2-2; D gene ambiguous. Germline CDR1 SGHVS, CDR2 FNYEAQ. The CDR3 totals 14 residues. Trimming took off 1 base at V and 3 bases at J, with 6 bases between the two ends. CDR3 region: CASSLETYTGELFF. The CDR3 DNA is TGTGCCAGCAGCTTAGAGACATACACCGGGGAGCTGTTTTTT.

This chain links TRBV9 with TRBJ2-1; 7 bases are shared with TRBD1. The CDR3 has 14 amino acids. The ends lost 5 bases at V and 8 bases at J; junction bases unmatched: 10. The germline CDR1 and CDR2 sequences are SGDLS and YYNGEE. CDR3 sequence: CASSTTGDLDEQFF. Here the CDR3 DNA reads TGTGCCAGCAGTACCACAGGGGATCTCGATGAGCAGTTCTTC.

This clone was seen only once. CDR3 DNA sequence: TGTGCCAGCAGGGACCGGGGATCCCTTAACAATTCACCCCTCCACTTT. This codes for CASRDRGSLNNSPLHF. The chain links TRBV28 to TRBJ1-6; D is unclear. V was pared by 6 bases and J by 7 bases, with 19 bases between. The length of the CDR3 is 16 residues. CDR1 is MDHEN and CDR2 is SYDVKM in the germline V gene.

The chain employs TRBV5-6 and TRBJ2-5; D perhaps matches TRBD2 (6 bases). The CDR3 is 15 residues long. V lost 0 bases and J 4 bases, leaving 13 bases between the germline ends. CDR1 and CDR2 (germline): SGHDT, YYEEEE. CDR3 DNA sequence: TGTGCCAGCAGCTTGGAGGGACTCCGGGGAGAGACCCAGTACTTC. Protein product: CASSLEGLRGETQYF.

The chain employs TRBV4-2 and TRBJ2-7; TRBD2 matches at 10 bases. The V gene end was trimmed by 0 bases and the J gene end by 4 bases; junction bases not matched to a gene: 6. Germline V gene sequence: CDR1 LGHNA, CDR2 YNFKEQ. The CDR3 consists of 16 residues. CDR3 in amino acids: CASSQDRTSGVYEQYF. The CDR3, as DNA: TGTGCCAGCAGCCAAGATCGGACTAGCGGTGTTTACGAGCAGTACTTC.

The chain combines TRBV18 with TRBJ2-3; D perhaps matches TRBD1 (6 bases). Germline V gives CDR1 KGHSH, CDR2 LQKENI. Trimming left V 5 bases short and J 2 bases short, with 11 bases between. CDR3 length: 14 amino acids. This chain's CDR3 is CASSADSYTDTQYF. CDR3 DNA sequence: TGTGCCAGCTCAGCGGACAGCTACACAGATACGCAGTATTTT.

V and J are TRBV5-5 and TRBJ2-1, with D maybe TRBD2 (5 bases). CDR1 and CDR2 (germline): SGHKS, YYEKEE (reference sequence). Trimming left V 2 bases short and J 6 bases short, with 9 bases between. There are 13 residues in the CDR3. The chain's CDR3 is CASSFFSVNEQFF. The DNA for the CDR3 is TGTGCCAGCAGCTTTTTTAGCGTCAATGAGCAGTTCTTC.

This clone was detected only once. J is TRBJ1-2 and V is TRBV7-9; 9 bases are shared with TRBD1. Germline assignment: CDR1 SEHNR and CDR2 FQNEAQ (reference sequence). CDR3 length: 16 residues. The J segment lost 7 bases and the V segment lost 5 bases, leaving 14 bases of the junction unmatched. The CDR3, as DNA: TGTGCCAGCAGCCCACCGAGGGACAGGGATATATCTGGCTACACCTTC. Protein product: CASSPPRDRDISGYTF.

Comments on this clone: Its ends do not fully match the called genes, so a read error is possible. The chain recombines TRBV9 with TRBJ2-7; D unresolved. Germline V gives CDR1 SGDLS, CDR2 YYNGEE. This CDR3 has 14 amino acids. CDR3 loop: CASSVAGSSDEQYF. CDR3 DNA sequence: TGTGCCAGCAGCGTAGCCGGTAGCTCCGACGAGCAGTACTTC.

The CDR3 region is CASSLRLQNTEAFF. CDR3 coding DNA: TGTGCCAGCAGCCTACGACTCCAGAACACTGAAGCTTTCTTT. V is TRBV3-1 (or the pseudogene TRBV3-2) and J is TRBJ1-1; D gene ambiguous. Germline V gene data show CDR1 as LGHDT and CDR2 as YNNKEL (reference sequence). V was shortened by 4 bases and J by 1 base, with 10 bases between the two germline ends. This CDR3 is built from 14 residues.

This clone appeared a few times. This chain joins TRBV10-2 and TRBJ1-4; weak D call: TRBD1 (6 bases). V dropped 3 bases and J dropped 2 bases, with 10 bases sitting between them. Germline V gene lookup returns CDR1 WSHSY and CDR2 SAAADI. The CDR3 length is 15 residues. The CDR3 sequence: CASSEQGGTNEKLFF. The CDR3 bases are TGCGCCAGCAGTGAACAGGGAGGGACTAATGAAAAACTGTTTTTT.

The gene calls are TRBV19 and TRBJ1-2; 8 positions agree with TRBD1. Per germline, CDR1 LNHDA and CDR2 SQIVND (reference sequence). V lost 9 bases to trimming and J lost 3 bases; unmatched junction nucleotides: 3. CDR3 length: 12 residues. The CDR3 region is CASKQGDYGYTF. CDR3 sequence (DNA): TGTGCCAGCAAACAGGGGGACTATGGCTACACCTTC.

The chain carries TRBV10-1 and TRBJ1-1; no reliable D call. The germline V gene encodes CDR1 WNHNN and CDR2 SYGVQD (reference sequence). V was pared by 5 bases and J by 1 base, with 8 bases between. The CDR3 consists of 13 residues. DNA of the CDR3: TGCGCCAGCAGTCGTGGGCAGAACACTGAAGCTTTCTTT. Translation: CASSRGQNTEAFF.

CDR3 region: CASPSGGSTDTQYF. The DNA of the CDR3 is TGTGCCAGCCCCAGCGGGGGGAGCACAGATACGCAGTATTTT. J is TRBJ2-3 and V is TRBV6-5; 9 bases map to TRBD2. The CDR3 covers 14 residues. CDR1 MNHEY and CDR2 SVGAGI come from the germline V gene. With 8 bases clipped from V and 0 bases from J, the junction kept 3 bases outside the gene matches.

This clone occurred a few times. V and J are TRBV6-5 and TRBJ1-1; tentative D call: TRBD1 (5 bases). V was pared by 6 bases and J by 5 bases, with 7 bases between. Germline V gene lookup returns CDR1 MNHEY and CDR2 SVGAGI. The CDR3 extends over 11 amino acids. CDR3 DNA: TGTGCCAGCAGGACAGAGACTGAAGCTTTCTTT. It translates to CASRTETEAFF.

The rearrangement joins TRBV5-1 to TRBJ2-1; 12 bases map to TRBD1. V shed 5 bases and J 6 bases; nucleotides not matched to a gene: 6. CDR3 length: 15 amino acids. From germline, CDR1 is SGHRS and CDR2 YFSETQ. The CDR3 sequence: CASRPGTGGFNEQFF. The CDR3 DNA follows: TGCGCCAGCAGACCCGGGACAGGGGGCTTCAATGAGCAGTTCTTC.

This rearrangement joins TRBV6-5 to TRBJ2-7, with D possibly TRBD2 on 5 matching bases. V was pared by 0 bases and J by 2 bases, with 11 bases between. Germline lookup yields CDR1 MNHEY and CDR2 SVGAGI. This CDR3 is 15 amino acids long. CDR3 in amino acids: CASSYSERRTYEQYF. In nucleotides, the CDR3 is TGTGCCAGCAGTTACTCGGAAAGGAGGACCTACGAGCAGTACTTC.

This sequence joins TRBV5-1 and TRBJ2-3; TRBD2 agrees at 8 bases. The CDR3 contains 13 residues. Germline values: CDR1 SGHRS, CDR2 YFSETQ. V lost 5 bases, J lost 4 bases, and 3 bases stayed unmatched. Here the CDR3 reads CASRPTSADTQYF. The CDR3 DNA reads as TGCGCCAGCAGGCCGACTAGCGCAGATACGCAGTATTTT.

J is TRBJ1-1 and V is TRBV7-9; maybe TRBD1 (6 bases). Deletions cut 4 bases from V and 10 bases from J, with 16 bases between. Germline CDR1 SEHNR, CDR2 FQNEAQ (reference sequence). There are 13 residues in the CDR3. The CDR3 DNA reads as TGTGCCAGCAGCTCTCAACAGGGTTATGGAGCTTTCTTT. This encodes CASSSQQGYGAFF.

The V gene is TRBV12-3 or TRBV12-4, the J gene TRBJ1-2; D is perhaps TRBD1 (5 bases). The length of the CDR3 is 12 residues. Trimming removed 3 bases at V and 6 bases at J, with 8 bases between. The CDR3 DNA sequence: TGTGCCAGCAGTTTTCCAGGGCATGGCTACACCTTC. Its protein is CASSFPGHGYTF.